Following are 9 T cell receptor beta chains from one sample sequenced in a study of cytomegalovirus exposure and HLA in healthy donors. PCR amplification relied on 60 Vbeta primers (plus 13 Jbeta primers). Using immunoSEQ multiplex PCR, the repertoire was profiled, and TCRdb retains in-frame clones only, with some absent. The listing records 150,000 or so clones. The sequenced sample was PBMCs. The source of these receptors is a woman between 45 and 65 years old in good health and CMV-seronegative.

The chain recombines TRBV5-1 with TRBJ1-4, with TRBD1 identical over 7 bases. Trimming at V came to 4 bases and at J to 6 bases, leaving 9 bases not matched to a gene. The CDR3 is 15 amino acids. CDR1 and CDR2 from the germline V gene are SGHRS and YFSETQ. The CDR3 sequence: CASSLNDREDEKLFF. DNA for the CDR3: TGCGCCAGCAGCCTCAATGACAGGGAGGATGAAAAACTGTTTTTT.

The chain combines TRBV7-2 with TRBJ2-7; 10 positions match TRBD2. CDR1 is SGHTA, CDR2 FQGNSA, per germline. The CDR3 runs to 15 residues. Trimming took 5 bases from V and 4 from J; bases not matched to a gene: 8. The chain's CDR3 is CASSLRASGGYEQYF. In DNA form, the CDR3 reads TGTGCCAGCAGCCTACGGGCTAGCGGGGGTTACGAGCAGTACTTC.

The V gene is TRBV9, the J gene TRBJ2-7; TRBD1 is a possible D gene (6 bases). The germline V and J ends were trimmed by 7 bases and 5 bases, with 19 bases remaining between them. CDR3 length equals 14 residues. Germline V gives CDR1 SGDLS, CDR2 YYNGEE. CDR3 residues: CASGDGTYMHEQYF. The CDR3 DNA follows: TGTGCCAGCGGAGACGGGACATACATGCACGAGCAGTACTTC.

The chain employs TRBV28 and TRBJ1-1; D perhaps matches TRBD1 (6 bases). The CDR3 runs 11 residues. The germline gives CDR1 MDHEN, CDR2 SYDVKM. V dropped 5 bases and J dropped 8 bases, with 9 bases sitting between them. CDR3: CASSQDREAFF. Here the CDR3 DNA reads TGTGCCAGCAGTCAAGACAGGGAAGCTTTCTTT.

This chain joins TRBV7-3 and TRBJ2-2, with a possible D match to TRBD1 (6 bases). CDR3 length: 13 amino acids. Germline CDR1 SGHTA, CDR2 FQGTGA. V lost 7 bases and J 1 base, leaving 7 bases between the germline ends. CDR3 nucleotides: TGTGCCAGCAAGGACAGGAACACCGGGGAGCTGTTTTTT. The encoded protein is CASKDRNTGELFF.

The chain carries TRBV30 and TRBJ1-5; no reliable D call. The V gene lost 3 bases and the J gene lost 5 bases, with 11 bases spanning the gap. Germline lookup yields CDR1 GTSNPN and CDR2 SVGIG (reference sequence). The CDR3 totals 13 residues. The CDR3 spells CAWSRGKDQPQHF. The CDR3 DNA sequence: TGTGCCTGGAGCCGGGGTAAGGATCAGCCCCAGCATTTT.

This sequence joins TRBV18 and TRBJ1-1, with TRBD1 matching over 9 bases. Germline trimming cut 3 bases from V and 0 bases from J; bases unmatched to any gene: 8. This CDR3 contains 17 residues. Germline V gene lookup returns CDR1 KGHSH and CDR2 LQKENI. CDR3 in DNA: TGTGCCAGCTCACCCCCGGGACAGGGCTTCATGAACACTGAAGCTTTCTTT. Amino acid sequence: CASSPPGQGFMNTEAFF.

This rearrangement joins TRBV19 to TRBJ2-7; 10 bases match TRBD1. V gave up 5 bases and J gave up 3 bases; unmatched junction bases: 4. Germline CDR1 reads LNHDA; CDR2 reads SQIVND (reference sequence). The CDR3 is 14 amino acids. The CDR3 region has the DNA TGTGCCAGTAGTGTGGGACAGGGGATCTACGAGCAGTACTTC. It codes for CASSVGQGIYEQYF.

DNA for the CDR3: TGTGCCAGCAGCTTAGATCGCGGCGGGAGTGTTCGCAATGAGCAGTTCTTC. It translates to CASSLDRGGSVRNEQFF. The chain couples TRBV11-3 to TRBJ2-1, with 7 bases matching TRBD2. The ends lost 0 bases at V and 6 bases at J; junction bases unmatched: 11. Germline CDR1 SGHNT, CDR2 YENEEA. The CDR3 spans 17 residues.